These 23 T cell receptor beta chains were all obtained from the same sample, sequenced in a study of shared clonotypes between healthy human individuals. Repertoires were generated with immunoSEQ multiplex PCR, while TCRdb's copy carries only in-frame clones and drops some. The table records more than 400,000 clones, 60% to 80% of them present only once. The sample comprised PBMCs. All receptors come from a woman aged 40-49 years in good health. Some clones in this sample may be carry-over from other donors' samples.

The J gene is TRBJ2-3, the V gene TRBV5-1; 7 bases map to TRBD1. This CDR3 region has 15 residues. Germline V CDR1 and CDR2: SGHRS, YFSETQ. With V trimmed by 4 bases and J by 2 bases, 7 bases remained unmatched. CDR3 loop: CASSRGGRDTDTQYF. CDR3 coding DNA: TGCGCCAGCAGCCGAGGGGGCCGGGACACAGATACGCAGTATTTT.

V usage is TRBV2 and J usage is TRBJ2-7; TRBD2 might be the D (5 bases). V was shortened by 11 bases and J by 5 bases, with 22 bases between the two germline ends. The CDR3 runs 14 residues. Germline V gene sequence: CDR1 SNHLY, CDR2 FYNNEI. CDR3 bases: TGTGCCTCCAGCGGTTTTTATCTAAGGAACGAGCAGTACTTC. Its translation is CASSGFYLRNEQYF.

The genes are TRBV27 and TRBJ2-5, with TRBD1 as a possible D gene (6 bases). In germline, CDR1 is MNHEY, CDR2 SMNVEV (reference sequence). The V gene lost 7 bases and the J gene lost 11 bases, with 17 bases spanning the gap. The CDR3 sequence is 12 residues long. The CDR3 DNA reads TGTGCCAGCAAGCCCGGGTCAGGGGAGCAGTACTTC. Residues: CASKPGSGEQYF.

A word on this clone: A much larger clone is a single base away; this may be a read error. The gene calls are TRBV2 and TRBJ2-3; D uncertain. CDR1 and CDR2 (germline): SNHLY, FYNNEI. V gave up 6 bases and J gave up 0 bases, with 4 bases separating them. This CDR3 is built from 12 residues. As DNA, the CDR3 is TGTGCCAGCAGCGAGAGCACAGATACGCAGTATTTT. Protein sequence: CASSESTDTQYF.

The J gene is TRBJ2-3, the V gene TRBV5-6; D is uncertain. Trimming cost V 2 bases and J 0 bases, with 10 bases left between them. CDR1 is SGHDT and CDR2 is YYEEEE in the germline V gene. This CDR3 is built from 15 residues. In DNA, the CDR3 is TGTGCCAGCAGCTTAAACCCGACTAGCACAGATACGCAGTATTTT. The encoded protein is CASSLNPTSTDTQYF.

This clone was seen more than once but under ten times. This likely stems from a read error, as it lies one base from a far larger clone. The rearrangement links TRBV29-1 to TRBJ1-2, with D uncertain. Germline CDR1 is SQVTM and CDR2 is ANQGSEA. The CDR3 spans 11 residues. CDR3 coding DNA: TGCAGCGAGTCCTCAAACTATGGCTACATCTTC. This sequence encodes CSESSNYGYIF.

The genes are TRBV7-2 and TRBJ2-1, with TRBD2 matching 7 bases. Per germline, CDR1 SGHTA and CDR2 FQGNSA. Unmatched junction bases numbered 2, after V lost 4 bases and J lost 5 bases. The CDR3 has 13 residues. CDR3 residues: CASSSGGNNEQFF. As DNA, the CDR3 is TGTGCCAGCAGCTCCGGGGGGAACAATGAGCAGTTCTTC.

The chain is built from TRBV7-9 and TRBJ2-7, with D maybe TRBD1 (5 bases). Trimming left V 5 bases short and J 4 bases short, with 12 bases between. CDR3 size: 13 residues. Germline values: CDR1 SEHNR, CDR2 FQNEAQ (reference sequence). Written as DNA, the CDR3 is TGTGCCAGCAGCGCAGGGTTTAGGTACGAGCAGTACTTC. This codes for CASSAGFRYEQYF.

V usage is TRBV13 and J usage is TRBJ1-3; D unclear. CDR1 PRHDT and CDR2 FYEKMQ come from the germline V gene (reference sequence). Trimming stripped 1 base from V and 4 bases from J, with 2 bases between. The CDR3 has 12 residues. The CDR3 protein is CASSLEGNTIYF. Here the CDR3 DNA reads TGTGCCAGCAGCTTAGAGGGAAACACCATATATTTT.

The chain links TRBV30 to TRBJ2-5; weak D call: TRBD2 (6 bases). CDR3 length: 16 amino acids. Germline assignment: CDR1 GTSNPN and CDR2 SVGIG (reference sequence). V was clipped by 1 base and J by 3 bases, with 18 bases between them. The CDR3 DNA reads as TGTGCCTGGAGTGCGATCTTGCGGGAAGGTGAAGAGACCCAGTACTTC. Protein: CAWSAILREGEETQYF.

This CDR3 is CSVGRTGPYEQYF. For the CDR3, the DNA is TGCAGCGTTGGCCGGACAGGGCCCTACGAGCAGTACTTC. V and J are TRBV29-1 and TRBJ2-7; TRBD1 aligns across 8 bases. This CDR3 is built from 13 residues. The trim removed 4 bases at V and 2 bases at J, leaving 4 bases unmatched. CDR1 and CDR2 from the germline V gene are SQVTM and ANQGSEA.

This chain links TRBV15 with TRBJ2-3; TRBD1 agrees at 9 bases. V was pared by 5 bases and J by 1 base, with 1 base of the junction left unmatched. CDR3 length: 14 amino acids. CDR1 and CDR2 (germline): LNHNV, YYDKDF (reference sequence). For the CDR3, the DNA is TGTGCCACCAGCTGGGACAGGGGCACAGATACGCAGTATTTT. It is translated as CATSWDRGTDTQYF.

This chain connects TRBV6-6 to TRBJ1-2; possible D gene TRBD1, 5 bases. V lost 5 bases and J 5 bases, leaving 15 bases between the germline ends. The CDR3 is 14 amino acids. CDR1 MNHNY and CDR2 SVGAGI come from the germline V gene (reference sequence). The CDR3 region has the DNA TGTGCCAGCAGTGGCACCGGGACCGGTTATGGCTACACCTTC. Protein product: CASSGTGTGYGYTF.

V gene TRBV7-9 combines with J gene TRBJ2-1; D unclear. V dropped 5 bases and J dropped 5 bases, with 19 bases sitting between them. CDR3 size: 16 residues. CDR1 and CDR2 (germline): SEHNR, FQNEAQ (reference sequence). The CDR3 bases are TGTGCCAGCAGCCAAACATATATCGAAGACAACAATGAGCAGTTCTTC. It yields the protein CASSQTYIEDNNEQFF.

The chain employs TRBV5-8 and TRBJ1-1, with a tentative D call TRBD1 (5 bases). This CDR3 spans 15 amino acids. The germline gives CDR1 SGHTS, CDR2 YDEGEE. V was cut by 1 base and J by 1 base, with 11 bases left in between. This CDR3 reads CASSLFRGRNTEAFF. Here the CDR3 DNA reads TGTGCCAGCAGCTTGTTTAGGGGCCGGAACACTGAAGCTTTCTTT.

In DNA form, the CDR3 reads TGCGCCAGCAGCTTAAGGGGGAGTGGGGTAACAGATACGCAGTATTTT. Its protein is CASSLRGSGVTDTQYF. This sequence joins TRBV5-1 and TRBJ2-3; a possible D gene is TRBD1 (6 bases). Germline CDR1 and CDR2: SGHRS and YFSETQ. V was cut by 2 bases and J by 3 bases, with 16 bases left in between. CDR3 size: 16 residues.

This clone was recorded once. This chain connects TRBV5-1 to TRBJ2-7, with D possibly being TRBD2 (6 bases). Trimming took 0 bases from V and 2 from J, leaving 12 bases between them. The CDR3 is made up of 15 amino acids. The germline gives CDR1 SGHRS, CDR2 YFSETQ. The CDR3 is CASSLDGTETYEQYF. Here the CDR3 DNA reads TGCGCCAGCAGCTTGGACGGGACTGAGACCTACGAGCAGTACTTC.

The chain couples TRBV27 to TRBJ2-1; 8 bases map to TRBD2. This CDR3 spans 12 amino acids. Germline V gene sequence: CDR1 MNHEY, CDR2 SMNVEV (reference sequence). V shed 6 bases, J shed 7 bases, and the junction held 2 bases outside the gene matches. The CDR3 protein is CASSGGGNEQFF. Here the CDR3 DNA reads TGTGCCAGCAGCGGGGGGGGTAATGAGCAGTTCTTC.

About this clone itself: This may arise from a read error, as a much more abundant clone is one base away. This rearrangement joins TRBV5-1 to TRBJ2-7, with D hard to call. This CDR3 spans 13 amino acids. Trimming took off 0 bases at V and 2 bases at J, with 6 bases between the two ends. Germline CDR1 SGHRS, CDR2 YFSETQ. The CDR3 spells CASSLGVAYEQYF. The CDR3 bases are TGCGCCAGCAGCTTGGGGGTAGCCTACGAGCAGTACTTC.

This clone turned up a few times. Other nucleotide sequences from this sample produce the same CDR3. V gene TRBV5-1 combines with J gene TRBJ1-1; the D is unclear. The V gene lost 1 base and the J gene lost 0 bases, with 4 bases spanning the gap. Germline assignment: CDR1 SGHRS and CDR2 YFSETQ. CDR3 length: 13 residues. The CDR3 here is CASSLTVNTEAFF. The CDR3 nucleotides are TGCGCCAGCAGCTTGACAGTGAACACTGAAGCTTTCTTT.

The chain couples TRBV5-1 to TRBJ2-7; tentatively, D is TRBD2 (5 bases). V lost 0 bases and J lost 2, with 15 bases in between. This CDR3 spans 16 amino acids. Germline-derived CDR1 and CDR2 are SGHRS and YFSETQ. This CDR3 reads CASSLVPLASPYEQYF. Written as DNA, the CDR3 is TGCGCCAGCAGCTTGGTTCCCCTAGCTTCCCCCTACGAGCAGTACTTC.

This clone was seen repeatedly, ten times or more. The V call is TRBV9, the J call TRBJ1-1; tentative D call: TRBD1 (6 bases). CDR1 is SGDLS and CDR2 is YYNGEE in the germline V gene. CDR3 length: 12 residues. The V end was cut by 4 bases, the J end by 6 bases, with 10 bases between. The CDR3 here is CASSSGVSEAFF. The CDR3 nucleotides read TGTGCCAGCAGCTCAGGGGTCTCTGAAGCTTTCTTT.

This chain links TRBV18 with TRBJ2-1, with D unresolved. The CDR3 totals 11 residues. The germline V gene has CDR1 KGHSH and CDR2 LQKENI. The V end was cut by 4 bases, the J end by 7 bases, with 5 bases between. The DNA for the CDR3 is TGTGCCAGCTCACGTGGAAATGAGCAGTTCTTC. It specifies CASSRGNEQFF.